This T cell receptor beta chain was sequenced in a study of neurological immune-mediated disorders. CDR1 and CDR2 from the germline V gene are SGHRS and YFSETQ. V dropped 1 base and J dropped 5; count of bases not matched to a gene: 8. CDR3 size: 16 residues. Ten or more counts support this clonotype. TCRdb recomputed calls from the 5' RACE reads with MiXCR, one row per CDR3 protein. Among tens of thousands of distinct CDR3 sequences listed, about an eighth were seen once. Sequenced material: PBMCs. The rearrangement joins TRBV5-1 to TRBJ2-3; 9 positions agree with TRBD2. This clonotype was sampled from a woman in her sixties with HTLV-1-associated myelopathy (HAM/TSP). Here the CDR3 DNA reads TGCGCCAGCAGCTTGACTAGCGGGTTGGAGGGAGATACGCAGTATTTT. Protein sequence: CASSLTSGLEGDTQYF. Complete variable domain (other parts from reference TRBV5-1 and TRBJ2-3): KAGVTQTPRYLIKTRGQQVTLSCSPISGHRSVSWYQQTPGQGLQFLFEYFSETQRNKGNFPGRFSGRQFSNSRSEMNVSTLELGDSALYLCASSLTSGLEGDTQYFGPGTRLTVL.